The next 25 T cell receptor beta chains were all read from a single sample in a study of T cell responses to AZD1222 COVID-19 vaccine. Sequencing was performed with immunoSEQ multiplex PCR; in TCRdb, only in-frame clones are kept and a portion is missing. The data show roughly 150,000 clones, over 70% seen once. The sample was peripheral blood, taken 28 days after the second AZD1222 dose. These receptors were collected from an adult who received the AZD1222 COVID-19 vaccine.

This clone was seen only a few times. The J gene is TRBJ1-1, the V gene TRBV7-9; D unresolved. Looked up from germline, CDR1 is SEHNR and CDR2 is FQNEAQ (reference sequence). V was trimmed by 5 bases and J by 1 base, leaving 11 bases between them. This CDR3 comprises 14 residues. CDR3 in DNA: TGTGCCAGCAGCCCAAAGTCGCCGAACACTGAAGCTTTCTTT. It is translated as CASSPKSPNTEAFF.

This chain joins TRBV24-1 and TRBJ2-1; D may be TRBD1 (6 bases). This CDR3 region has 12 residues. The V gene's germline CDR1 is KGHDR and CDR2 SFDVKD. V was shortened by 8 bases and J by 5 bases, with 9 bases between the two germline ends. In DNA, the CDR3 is TGTGCCACCACAGACAGGAACAATGAGCAGTTCTTC. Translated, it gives CATTDRNNEQFF.

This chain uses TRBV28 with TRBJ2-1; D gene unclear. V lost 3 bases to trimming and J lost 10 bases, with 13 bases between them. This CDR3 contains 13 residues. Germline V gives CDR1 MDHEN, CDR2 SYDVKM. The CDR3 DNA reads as TGTGCCAGCAGTTTGGCCAGCCCGAGGGAGCAGTTCTTC. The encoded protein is CASSLASPREQFF.

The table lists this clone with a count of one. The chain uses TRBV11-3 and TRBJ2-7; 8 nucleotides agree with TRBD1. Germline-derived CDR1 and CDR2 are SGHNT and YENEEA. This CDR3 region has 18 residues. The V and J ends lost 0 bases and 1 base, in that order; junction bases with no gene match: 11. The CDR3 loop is CASSLDPSTGVPSYEQYF. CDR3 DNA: TGTGCCAGCAGCTTAGACCCTTCGACAGGGGTCCCATCCTACGAGCAGTACTTC.

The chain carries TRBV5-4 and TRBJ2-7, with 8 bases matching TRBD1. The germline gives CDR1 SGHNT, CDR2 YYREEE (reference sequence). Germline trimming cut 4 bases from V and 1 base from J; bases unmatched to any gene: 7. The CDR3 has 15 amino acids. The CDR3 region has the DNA TGTGCCAGCAGCCCGGACAGGGCATCGTCCTACGAGCAGTACTTC. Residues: CASSPDRASSYEQYF.

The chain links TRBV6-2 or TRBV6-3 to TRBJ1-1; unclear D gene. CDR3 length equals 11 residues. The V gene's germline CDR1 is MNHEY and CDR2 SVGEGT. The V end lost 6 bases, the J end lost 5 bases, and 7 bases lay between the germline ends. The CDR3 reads CASSLWTEAFF. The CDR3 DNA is TGTGCCAGCAGCCTATGGACTGAAGCTTTCTTT.

As DNA, the CDR3 is TGTGCCAGCAAAAGGGAGACTGTCGGGGGGTACACTGAAGCTTTCTTT. It is translated as CASKRETVGGYTEAFF. The chain couples TRBV27 to TRBJ1-1, with D possibly being TRBD1 (5 bases). With 7 bases removed from V and 3 bases from J, the gap between germline ends came to 21 bases. The CDR3 spans 16 residues. Germline CDR1 MNHEY, CDR2 SMNVEV (reference sequence).

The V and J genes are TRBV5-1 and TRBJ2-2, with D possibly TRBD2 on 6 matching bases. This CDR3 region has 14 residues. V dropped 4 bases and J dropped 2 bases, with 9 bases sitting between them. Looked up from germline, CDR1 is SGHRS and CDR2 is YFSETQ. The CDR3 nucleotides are TGCGCCAGCAGCGGGGGGTCAAACACCGGGGAGCTGTTTTTT. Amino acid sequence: CASSGGSNTGELFF.

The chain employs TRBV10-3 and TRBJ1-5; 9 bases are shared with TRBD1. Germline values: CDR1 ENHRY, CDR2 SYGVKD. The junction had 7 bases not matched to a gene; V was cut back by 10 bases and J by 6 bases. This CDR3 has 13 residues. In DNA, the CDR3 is TGTGCCACAAGACAGGGGGAGGGTCAGCCCCAGCATTTT. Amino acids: CATRQGEGQPQHF.

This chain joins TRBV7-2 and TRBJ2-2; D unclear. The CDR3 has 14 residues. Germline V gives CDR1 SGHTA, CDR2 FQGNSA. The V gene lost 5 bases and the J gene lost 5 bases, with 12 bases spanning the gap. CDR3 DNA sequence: TGTGCCAGCAGCCTATCCAGAATAACCGGGGAGCTGTTTTTT. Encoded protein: CASSLSRITGELFF.

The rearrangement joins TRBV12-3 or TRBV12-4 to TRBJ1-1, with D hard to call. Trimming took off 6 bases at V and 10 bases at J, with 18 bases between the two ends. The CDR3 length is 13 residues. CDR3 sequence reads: CASSLGLSVVAFF. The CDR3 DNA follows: TGTGCCAGCAGCCTGGGCCTTTCTGTTGTAGCTTTCTTT.

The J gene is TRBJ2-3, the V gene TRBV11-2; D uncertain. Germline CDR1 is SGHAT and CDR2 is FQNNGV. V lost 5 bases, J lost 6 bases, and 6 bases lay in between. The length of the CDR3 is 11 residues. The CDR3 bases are TGTGCCAGCAGCCCCATGGATACGCAGTATTTT. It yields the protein CASSPMDTQYF.

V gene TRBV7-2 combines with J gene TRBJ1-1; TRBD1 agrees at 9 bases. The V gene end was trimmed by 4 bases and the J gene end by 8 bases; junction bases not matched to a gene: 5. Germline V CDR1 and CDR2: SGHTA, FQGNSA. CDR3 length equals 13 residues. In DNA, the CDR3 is TGTGCCAGCAGCTCAGGGACAGGGAGGGAAGCTTTCTTT. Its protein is CASSSGTGREAFF.

The CDR3: CASSIQGGYGYTF. The DNA of the CDR3 is TGTGCCAGTAGTATACAGGGCGGCTATGGCTACACCTTC. The V call is TRBV19, the J call TRBJ1-2, with D maybe TRBD1 (5 bases). Germline values: CDR1 LNHDA, CDR2 SQIVND (reference sequence). This CDR3 region has 13 residues. Trimming removed 2 bases at V and 4 bases at J, with 8 bases between.

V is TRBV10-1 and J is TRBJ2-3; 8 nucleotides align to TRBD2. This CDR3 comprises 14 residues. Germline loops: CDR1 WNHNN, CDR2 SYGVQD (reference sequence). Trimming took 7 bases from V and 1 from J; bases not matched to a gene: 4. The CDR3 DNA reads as TGCGCCAGCACAACTAGCGGCCGCACAGATACGCAGTATTTT. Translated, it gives CASTTSGRTDTQYF.

The CDR3 sequence is CASSQALGGPYNEQFF. The CDR3 coding sequence is TGCGCCAGCAGCCAAGCTTTAGGGGGTCCCTACAATGAGCAGTTCTTC. The rearrangement joins TRBV4-3 to TRBJ2-1; tentative D call: TRBD1 (6 bases). Between the trimmed V and J ends, which lost 1 base and 2 bases, there was a span of 12 bases. Germline CDR1 is LGHNA and CDR2 is YSLEER. CDR3 length equals 16 residues.

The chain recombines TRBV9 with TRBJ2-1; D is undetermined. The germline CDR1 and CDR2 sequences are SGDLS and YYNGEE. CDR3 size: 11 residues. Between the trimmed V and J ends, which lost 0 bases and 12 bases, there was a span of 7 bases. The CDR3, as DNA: TGTGCCAGCAGCGTAGGTAGTCGGCAGTTCTTC. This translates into CASSVGSRQFF.

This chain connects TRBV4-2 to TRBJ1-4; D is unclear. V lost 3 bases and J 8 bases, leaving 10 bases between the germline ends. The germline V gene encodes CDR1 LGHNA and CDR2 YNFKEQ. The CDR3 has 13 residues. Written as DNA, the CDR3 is TGTGCCAGCAGCCAGCGTGGGTGGGAAAAACTGTTTTTT. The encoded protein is CASSQRGWEKLFF.

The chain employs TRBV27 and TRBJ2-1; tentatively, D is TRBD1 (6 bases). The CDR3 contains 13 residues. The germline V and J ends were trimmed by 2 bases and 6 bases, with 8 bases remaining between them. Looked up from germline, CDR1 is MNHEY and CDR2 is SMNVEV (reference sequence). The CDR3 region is CASSLNRANEQFF. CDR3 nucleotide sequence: TGTGCCAGCAGTTTAAACAGGGCCAATGAGCAGTTCTTC.

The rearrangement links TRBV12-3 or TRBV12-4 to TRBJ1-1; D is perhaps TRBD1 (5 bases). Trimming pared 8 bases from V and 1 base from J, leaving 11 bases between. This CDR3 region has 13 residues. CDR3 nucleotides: TGTGCCAGCGCACCAGGGCGGAACACTGAAGCTTTCTTT. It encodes CASAPGRNTEAFF.

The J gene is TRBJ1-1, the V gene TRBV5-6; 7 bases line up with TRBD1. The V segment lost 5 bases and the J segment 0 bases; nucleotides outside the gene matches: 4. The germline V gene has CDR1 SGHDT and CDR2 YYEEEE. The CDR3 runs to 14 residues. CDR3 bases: TGTGCCAGCAGGGAAGACAGGGTGAACACTGAAGCTTTCTTT. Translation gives CASREDRVNTEAFF.

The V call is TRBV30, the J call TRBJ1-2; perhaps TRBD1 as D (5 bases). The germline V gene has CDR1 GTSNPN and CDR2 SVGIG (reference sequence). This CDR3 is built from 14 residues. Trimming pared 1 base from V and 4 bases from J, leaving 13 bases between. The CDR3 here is CAWSGGGQVYGYTF. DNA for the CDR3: TGTGCCTGGAGTGGCGGGGGTCAGGTCTATGGCTACACCTTC.

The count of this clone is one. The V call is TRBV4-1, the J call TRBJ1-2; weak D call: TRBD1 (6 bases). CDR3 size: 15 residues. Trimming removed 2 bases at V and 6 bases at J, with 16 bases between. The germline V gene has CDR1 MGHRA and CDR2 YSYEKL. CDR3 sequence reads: CASSQFGQIGNGYTF. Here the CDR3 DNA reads TGCGCCAGCAGCCAATTTGGACAGATTGGAAATGGCTACACCTTC.

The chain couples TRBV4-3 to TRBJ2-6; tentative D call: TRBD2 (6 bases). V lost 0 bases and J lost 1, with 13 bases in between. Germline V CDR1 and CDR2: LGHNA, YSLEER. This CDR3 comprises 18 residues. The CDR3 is CASSQDFAGKSGANVLTF. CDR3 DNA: TGCGCCAGCAGCCAAGATTTTGCGGGAAAGTCTGGGGCCAACGTCCTGACTTTC.

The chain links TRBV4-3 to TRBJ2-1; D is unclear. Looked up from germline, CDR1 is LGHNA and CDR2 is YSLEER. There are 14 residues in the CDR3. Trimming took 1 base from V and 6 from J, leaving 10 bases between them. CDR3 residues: CASSQGWGSNEQFF. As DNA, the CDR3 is TGCGCCAGCAGCCAAGGATGGGGTTCCAATGAGCAGTTCTTC.